The 30 T cell receptor beta chains listed next were all sequenced from one sample in a study of CD8+CD57+ T cells in acquired aplastic anemia. CDR3 and TCR beta VDJ profiling relied on a genomic DNA template. A single record per CDR3 protein comes from TCRdb applying MiXCR to the reads. Among about 220,000 distinct CDR3 sequences listed, 34% were seen once. The sample comprised sorted CD4+, CD8+, or CD8+CD57+ T cells (not recorded which) from PBMCs. Receptor source: a human donor in good health, serving as a control.

The chain links TRBV20-1 to TRBJ2-5; 7 nucleotides match TRBD1. This CDR3 region has 15 residues. Losses at the gene ends were 0 bases for V and 1 base for J; bases not matched to a gene: 5. CDR1 and CDR2 from the germline V gene are DFQATT and SNEGSKA (reference sequence). For the CDR3, the DNA is TGCAGTGCTAGAGATCCTACAGGGGTCCAAGAGACCCAGTACTTC. Its translation: CSARDPTGVQETQYF.

The chain is built from TRBV9 and TRBJ1-6, with 9 bases matching TRBD1. CDR3 length equals 21 residues. Germline assignment: CDR1 SGDLS and CDR2 YYNGEE. The V and J ends lost 3 bases and 2 bases, in that order; junction bases with no gene match: 18. CDR3 sequence (DNA): TGTGCCAGCAGCGGACCCAGTTCTTACAGGGGGCAGGGCGCCTATAATTCACCCCTCCACTTT. It translates to CASSGPSSYRGQGAYNSPLHF.

This clonotype was observed at least ten times. This rearrangement joins TRBV10-3 to TRBJ2-5; D is uncertain. Trimming stripped 3 bases from V and 5 bases from J, with 16 bases between. The CDR3 spans 15 residues. In germline, CDR1 is ENHRY, CDR2 SYGVKD. The CDR3 nucleotides are TGTGCCATCAGTGACCCCCCATGGGGTGGGGAGACCCAGTACTTC. Its translation is CAISDPPWGGETQYF.

The rearrangement joins TRBV7-3 to TRBJ1-1; TRBD1 matches 10 bases. V was pared by 5 bases and J by 10 bases, with 13 bases of the junction left unmatched. The CDR3 has 15 residues. Germline CDR1 and CDR2: SGHTA and FQGTGA. DNA for the CDR3: TGTGCCAGCAGCCCCTCGACAGGGGGCAGCTCCGGAGCTTTCTTT. This sequence encodes CASSPSTGGSSGAFF.

The V call is TRBV7-8, the J call TRBJ2-6; D uncertain. This CDR3 region has 15 residues. V lost 5 bases and J lost 3, with 11 bases in between. CDR1 and CDR2 from the germline V gene are SGHVS and FQNEAQ. CDR3 residues: CASSLHSSGANVLTF. CDR3 bases: TGTGCCAGCAGCCTGCACTCGAGTGGGGCCAACGTCCTGACTTTC. The full variable domain, in which reference TRBV7-8 and TRBJ2-6 provide the parts outside the CDR3, is GAGVSQSPRYKVAKRGQDVALRCDPISGHVSLFWYQQALGQGPEFLTYFQNEAQLDKSGLPSDRFFAERPEGSVSTLKIQRTQQEDSAVYLCASSLHSSGANVLTFGAGSRLTVL.

This chain connects TRBV5-1 to TRBJ2-1; 8 bases agree with TRBD2. Germline V gene data show CDR1 as SGHRS and CDR2 as YFSETQ. Trimming removed 2 bases from V and 3 bases from J; junction bases left unmatched: 4. The length of the CDR3 is 15 residues. CDR3 bases: TGCGCCAGCAGCTTTCCGCGGGGGGACTACAATGAGCAGTTCTTC. It specifies CASSFPRGDYNEQFF.

This clonotype was observed once. This may arise from a read error, as a much more abundant clone is one base away. The V call is TRBV12-3 or TRBV12-4, the J call TRBJ2-3; 7 positions match TRBD1. CDR3 length: 14 amino acids. CDR3 coding DNA: TGTGCCAGCACCTTGACAGGGCCGACAGATACGCGGTATTTT. Translated: CASTLTGPTDTRYF.

This sequence joins TRBV7-9 and TRBJ2-7; 7 positions match TRBD2. CDR1 is SEHNR, CDR2 FQNEAQ, per germline (reference sequence). This CDR3 region has 14 residues. The V and J ends lost 6 bases and 2 bases, in that order; junction bases with no gene match: 7. The CDR3 DNA follows: TGTGCCAGCAGGAGGCCGGGAGGACCCTACGAGCAGTACTTC. As protein: CASRRPGGPYEQYF.

This chain joins TRBV7-2 and TRBJ1-4; weak D call: TRBD1 (5 bases). The ends were cut back, 5 bases at V and 7 bases at J, with 17 bases in the middle. The CDR3 contains 15 residues. Germline CDR1 is SGHTA and CDR2 is FQGNSA. CDR3 sequence (DNA): TGTGCCAGCAGCCCCCGGATCGGGACGGGTGAAAAACTGTTTTTT. Its protein is CASSPRIGTGEKLFF.

The J gene is TRBJ2-1, the V gene TRBV6-1, with 12 bases identical to TRBD1. The CDR3 has 16 amino acids. Trimming cost V 6 bases and J 15 bases; bases outside gene matches: 18. CDR1 is MNHNS and CDR2 is SASEGT in the germline V gene. The DNA of the CDR3 is TGTGCCAGCAGCAGCGCCCGGGACAGGGGGCTCTTAGCGCCGTTCTTC. It specifies CASSSARDRGLLAPFF.

The chain joins TRBV24-1 to TRBJ2-3, with 9 bases aligning to TRBD2. With V trimmed by 10 bases and J by 5 bases, 6 bases remained unmatched. Germline V gene data show CDR1 as KGHDR and CDR2 as SFDVKD. This CDR3 contains 13 residues. DNA for the CDR3: TGTGCCACTAGCGGGGGCTCATTAGATACGCAGTATTTT. Protein sequence: CATSGGSLDTQYF.

This clonotype was counted at least ten times. The chain recombines TRBV20-1 with TRBJ2-7; TRBD1 or TRBD2 may be the D gene (6 bases each). Germline lookup yields CDR1 DFQATT and CDR2 SNEGSKA (reference sequence). The CDR3 loop spans 14 amino acids. CDR3 DNA: TGCAGCGCGGTTGTACTGGGGGGCGGCTACGAGCAGTACTTC. Amino acids: CSAVVLGGGYEQYF.

The genes are TRBV2 and TRBJ1-2; D gene ambiguous. The CDR3 loop spans 14 amino acids. Per germline, CDR1 SNHLY and CDR2 FYNNEI. V was cut by 3 bases and J by 6 bases, with 14 bases left in between. The CDR3 is CASSDKYSKDGYTF. CDR3 DNA sequence: TGTGCCAGCAGTGATAAGTACAGCAAGGATGGCTACACCTTC.

About this clonotype itself: A much larger clone lies one base from this, so it may be a read error. This chain connects TRBV20-1 to TRBJ2-5, with D possibly TRBD2 on 5 matching bases. CDR3 length: 14 residues. V dropped 6 bases and J dropped 1 base, with 15 bases sitting between them. Looked up from germline, CDR1 is DFQATT and CDR2 is SNEGSKA (reference sequence). The CDR3 here is CSAPEAATQETQYF. The CDR3 DNA is TGCAGTGCCCCGGAGGCCGCGACCCAAGAGACCCAGTACTTC.

In the case of this clonotype: A much more abundant neighbour one base away suggests this may be a read error. The chain has TRBV12-3 or TRBV12-4 and TRBJ1-2, with D possibly being TRBD1 (5 bases). The V end was cut by 1 base, the J end by 4 bases, with 13 bases between. This CDR3 is built from 15 residues. The CDR3 sequence: CASSLVQGLPYGYTF. CDR3 sequence (DNA): TGTGCCAGCAGTTTAGTCCAGGGTTTGCCCTATGGCTACACCTTC.

The V gene is TRBV2, the J gene TRBJ1-1, with 9 bases identical to TRBD1. The V gene's germline CDR1 is SNHLY and CDR2 FYNNEI. Unmatched junction bases numbered 4, after V lost 8 bases and J lost 0 bases. The CDR3 is 14 amino acids. CDR3 bases: TGTGCCAGCGGGGACAGGGAAATGAACACTGAAGCTTTCTTT. Residues: CASGDREMNTEAFF.

Comments on this clonotype: A single base separates this from a much larger clone, so it may be a read error. The chain employs TRBV2 and TRBJ1-2; weak D call: TRBD1 (6 bases). CDR3 size: 16 residues. Trimming cost V 2 bases and J 4 bases, with 17 bases left between them. CDR1 is SNHLY, CDR2 FYNNEI, per germline. The CDR3 region is CASSERGPGATYGYTF. CDR3 nucleotide sequence: TGTGCCAGCAGTGAAAGGGGCCCAGGGGCGACCTATGGCTACACCTTC.

This clonotype was seen at least ten times. V usage is TRBV7-6 and J usage is TRBJ2-7, with 7 bases lining up with TRBD2. The CDR3 covers 15 residues. Germline trimming cut 1 base from V and 4 bases from J; bases unmatched to any gene: 7. Germline CDR1 is SGHVS and CDR2 is FNYEAQ. Written as DNA, the CDR3 is TGTGCCAGCAGCTTAGGGGGAGGGCCTTGGTACGAGCAGTACTTC. Translating it yields CASSLGGGPWYEQYF.

V and J are TRBV11-3 and TRBJ1-6, with a tentative D call TRBD1 (5 bases). Germline CDR1 reads SGHNT; CDR2 reads YENEEA. The CDR3 covers 15 residues. Between the trimmed V and J ends, which lost 2 bases and 5 bases, there was a span of 10 bases. The CDR3 coding sequence is TGTGCCAGCAGCTTACAGGGCCGCAATAATTCACCCCTCCACTTT. Its translation is CASSLQGRNNSPLHF.

The chain uses TRBV5-1 and TRBJ2-3, with 7 bases lining up with TRBD1. The trim removed 4 bases at V and 5 bases at J, leaving 7 bases unmatched. The germline V gene encodes CDR1 SGHRS and CDR2 YFSETQ. This CDR3 comprises 14 residues. CDR3 in DNA: TGCGCCAGCAGCGGGACAGCGAAGGTAGATACGCAGTATTTT. Translation: CASSGTAKVDTQYF.

This clonotype was recorded many times. The chain is built from TRBV7-8 and TRBJ1-1; D not resolved. This CDR3 is 14 amino acids long. The V gene's germline CDR1 is SGHVS and CDR2 FQNEAQ. V shed 0 bases and J shed 1 base, with 6 bases lying between them. CDR3 sequence (DNA): TGTGCCAGCAGCTTAGCAAGGACGAACACTGAAGCTTTCTTT. Translation: CASSLARTNTEAFF.

The V call is TRBV24-1, the J call TRBJ2-1, with 9 bases aligning to TRBD1. Germline loops: CDR1 KGHDR, CDR2 SFDVKD. V trimming: 5 bases; J trimming: 6 bases; junction bases outside the gene matches: 4. The CDR3 totals 14 residues. The DNA of the CDR3 is TGTGCCACCAGTGTTGGACAGGGGCCCAATGAGCAGTTCTTC. Protein product: CATSVGQGPNEQFF.

This clonotype was seen ten or more times. The CDR3 loop is CASRHGTGGTYEQYF. The CDR3 DNA follows: TGTGCCAGCAGGCACGGGACAGGGGGCACCTACGAGCAGTACTTC. The chain recombines TRBV6-1 with TRBJ2-7; 12 positions agree with TRBD1. J lost 2 bases, V lost 6 bases, and 5 bases had no gene match. Germline CDR1 reads MNHNS; CDR2 reads SASEGT. The CDR3 runs 15 residues.

This chain connects TRBV24-1 to TRBJ2-6, with unresolved D. From germline, CDR1 is KGHDR and CDR2 SFDVKD. CDR3 length: 16 residues. The ends were cut back, 4 bases at V and 0 bases at J, with 9 bases in the middle. The CDR3 DNA sequence: TGTGCCACCAGTGACGCTACTGGCTCTGGGGCCAACGTCCTGACTTTC. It specifies CATSDATGSGANVLTF.

This clonotype has a handful of counts. V gene TRBV5-4 combines with J gene TRBJ2-7, with TRBD1 matching over 8 bases. Germline assignment: CDR1 SGHNT and CDR2 YYREEE (reference sequence). The V gene end was trimmed by 4 bases and the J gene end by 0 bases; junction bases not matched to a gene: 12. The CDR3 runs to 17 residues. The CDR3 DNA is TGTGCCAGCAGCATGTTACCGGGACAGGAAAGCTCCTACGAGCAGTACTTC. Translation: CASSMLPGQESSYEQYF.

J is TRBJ2-2 and V is TRBV3-1; 11 bases are shared with TRBD2. CDR1 and CDR2 (germline): LGHDT, YNNKEL (reference sequence). The CDR3 covers 14 residues. J lost 8 bases, V lost 4 bases, and 3 bases had no gene match. CDR3 loop: CASSLLAGAGELFF. CDR3 nucleotides: TGTGCCAGCAGCCTACTAGCGGGGGCTGGGGAGCTGTTTTTT.

About this clonotype: The CDR3 end shows no conserved phenylalanine or tryptophan, and so a read error is likely. This rearrangement joins TRBV12-3 or TRBV12-4 to TRBJ1-2; D unresolved. The CDR3 has 11 amino acids. Trimming removed 6 bases from V and 8 bases from J, with 10 bases in between. CDR3 in amino acids: CASSRARGYTL. The CDR3 DNA reads TGTGCCAGCAGCCGGGCGAGAGGCTACACCCTC.

The CDR3 region has the DNA TGTGCCAGCAGCCGTAGACAGGCCGGGGAAAAACTGTTTTTT. Translating it yields CASSRRQAGEKLFF. The chain combines TRBV6-1 with TRBJ1-4, with D perhaps matching TRBD1 (6 bases). The V gene's germline CDR1 is MNHNS and CDR2 SASEGT. This CDR3 is built from 14 residues. V was shortened by 6 bases and J by 8 bases, with 16 bases between the two germline ends.

This chain joins TRBV5-1 and TRBJ2-3; a possible D gene is TRBD2 (5 bases). The CDR3 is 16 residues long. In germline, CDR1 is SGHRS, CDR2 YFSETQ. The V end was cut by 2 bases, the J end by 4 bases, with 17 bases between. The CDR3 here is CASSFGVLIGADTQYF. DNA of the CDR3: TGCGCCAGCAGCTTCGGGGTTCTGATCGGGGCAGATACGCAGTATTTT.

This clonotype showed up many times. The chain uses TRBV7-3 and TRBJ1-1; D is perhaps TRBD1 (5 bases). Trimming left V 0 bases short and J 4 bases short, with 6 bases between. Germline CDR1 is SGHTA and CDR2 is FQGTGA. The length of the CDR3 is 13 residues. The CDR3 coding sequence is TGTGCCAGCAGCTTAACTCAGGGCACTGAAGCTTTCTTT. Protein sequence: CASSLTQGTEAFF.